The 26 T cell receptor beta chains below were found in one sample sequenced in a study of cytomegalovirus exposure and HLA in healthy donors. The primer mix had 60 Vbeta and 13 Jbeta primers. Only in-frame clones appear in the TCRdb table, and some are missing; sequencing was by immunoSEQ multiplex PCR. The sample contains around 93,000 clones, over 65% of which appear only once. The sequenced material came from PBMCs. These receptor sequences come from a man aged 50-60 years in good health and CMV-seronegative.

The chain uses TRBV28 and TRBJ2-7; 11 bases fit TRBD2. This CDR3 contains 16 residues. The V gene's germline CDR1 is MDHEN and CDR2 SYDVKM. The trim removed 4 bases at V and 0 bases at J, leaving 5 bases unmatched. The CDR3 DNA is TGTGCCAGCAGTTCGGGACTAGCGGTTGCCTCCTACGAGCAGTACTTC. Translation gives CASSSGLAVASYEQYF.

The V gene is TRBV11-1, the J gene TRBJ2-1, with TRBD1 matching over 10 bases. V lost 1 base and J lost 4; bases outside the gene matches: 4. This CDR3 is built from 16 residues. CDR1 is SGHAT, CDR2 FQDESV, per germline (reference sequence). Written as DNA, the CDR3 is TGTGCCAGCAGCTTAGATGGGGACAGGGGATACAATGAGCAGTTCTTC. It encodes CASSLDGDRGYNEQFF.

The gene calls are TRBV7-2 and TRBJ2-3; 7 bases agree with TRBD2. Per germline, CDR1 SGHTA and CDR2 FQGNSA. There are 17 residues in the CDR3. V gave up 5 bases and J gave up 1 base; unmatched junction bases: 12. CDR3 protein: CASSQGSSAGGTDTQYF. DNA for the CDR3: TGTGCCAGCAGCCAAGGGTCCTCTGCGGGAGGCACAGATACGCAGTATTTT.

This clone was seen a few times. This chain connects TRBV28 to TRBJ2-5, with 12 bases fitting TRBD2. V shed 6 bases and J 4 bases; nucleotides not matched to a gene: 6. From germline, CDR1 is MDHEN and CDR2 SYDVKM. This CDR3 comprises 15 residues. The DNA for the CDR3 is TGTGCCAGCAGCACAGAGGGACTAGCGGGAGAGACCCAGTACTTC. Protein product: CASSTEGLAGETQYF.

This chain links TRBV12-2 with TRBJ2-5; the table calls TRBD1, which could not be checked here. TRBV12-2 is termed a pseudogene. The length of the CDR3 is 14 residues. The CDR3 protein is CASRLGTGRETQYF. The DNA for the CDR3 is TGTGCAAGTCGCCTCGGGACAGGGAGGGAGACCCAGTACTTC.

J is TRBJ2-7 and V is TRBV18; weak D call: TRBD2 (5 bases). V was cut by 0 bases and J by 4 bases, with 7 bases left in between. The CDR3 extends over 13 amino acids. Per germline, CDR1 KGHSH and CDR2 LQKENI. The CDR3 here is CASSPPGSYEQYF. The DNA of the CDR3 is TGTGCCAGCTCACCACCGGGGAGTTACGAGCAGTACTTC.

V is TRBV7-9 and J is TRBJ2-7; D not certain. V lost 4 bases and J lost 6, with 13 bases in between. Per the germline V gene, CDR1 is SEHNR and CDR2 is FQNEAQ (reference sequence). CDR3 length: 13 amino acids. The CDR3 coding sequence is TGTGCCAGCAGCTATGACTCGACGACCGAGCAGTACTTC. Translation: CASSYDSTTEQYF.

The chain couples TRBV18 to TRBJ2-6; the D is unclear. Germline V gene data show CDR1 as KGHSH and CDR2 as LQKENI. The CDR3 spans 19 residues. The ends were cut back, 2 bases at V and 1 base at J, with 18 bases in the middle. CDR3 DNA: TGTGCCAGCTCACCAGTCATTCTGGATCGAGGTTCTGGGGCCAACGTCCTGACTTTC. Its protein product is CASSPVILDRGSGANVLTF.

V is TRBV19 and J is TRBJ2-1, with D possibly being TRBD2 (5 bases). The CDR3 has 13 residues. V shed 1 base and J shed 14 bases, with 15 bases lying between them. CDR1 is LNHDA, CDR2 SQIVND, per germline (reference sequence). CDR3 nucleotides: TGTGCCAGTAGTATAGGAGGCAATTCGGAGGAGTTCTTC. Translating it yields CASSIGGNSEEFF.

This chain links TRBV7-2 with TRBJ2-7, with TRBD1 matching over 7 bases. V shed 5 bases, J shed 4 bases, and the junction held 8 bases outside the gene matches. The CDR3 contains 14 residues. The V gene's germline CDR1 is SGHTA and CDR2 FQGNSA. The CDR3 nucleotides read TGTGCCAGCAGCCAGAGGGGGCAGGCGTACGAGCAGTACTTC. Translated: CASSQRGQAYEQYF. The full variable domain, completed using reference TRBV7-2 and TRBJ2-7, is GAGVSQSPSNKVTEKGKDVELRCDPISGHTALYWYRQSLGQGLEFLIYFQGNSAPDKSGLPSDRFSAERTGGSVSTLTIQRTQQEDSAVYLCASSQRGQAYEQYFGPGTRLTVT.

V usage is TRBV7-6 and J usage is TRBJ1-5; D gene unclear. V dropped 5 bases and J dropped 6 bases, with 17 bases sitting between them. The CDR3 covers 15 residues. Germline CDR1 is SGHVS and CDR2 is FNYEAQ. The CDR3, as DNA: TGTGCCAGCAGCCCAACTCATGGGTCAGGTCAGCCCCAGCATTTT. This codes for CASSPTHGSGQPQHF.

The gene calls are TRBV6-1 and TRBJ2-7; TRBD2 matches at 7 bases. This CDR3 has 15 residues. Trimming at V came to 2 bases and at J to 0 bases, leaving 4 bases not matched to a gene. Looked up from germline, CDR1 is MNHNS and CDR2 is SASEGT. CDR3 region: CASSENSGYSYEQYF. Here the CDR3 DNA reads TGTGCCAGCAGTGAAAATAGCGGGTACTCCTACGAGCAGTACTTC.

Concerning this clone itself: Distinct nucleotide sequences in the sample also encode this CDR3. This chain connects TRBV9 to TRBJ1-1, with 7 bases lining up with TRBD1. The CDR3 contains 14 residues. Germline V CDR1 and CDR2: SGDLS, YYNGEE. V shed 0 bases, J shed 2 bases, and the junction held 1 base outside the gene matches. The CDR3 nucleotides read TGTGCCAGCAGCGTAGGACAGGGCAACACTGAAGCTTTCTTT. It specifies CASSVGQGNTEAFF.

The genes are TRBV5-1 and TRBJ2-2; 8 nucleotides align to TRBD1. The V segment lost 4 bases and the J segment 1 base; nucleotides outside the gene matches: 3. CDR3 length equals 15 residues. Germline V gene sequence: CDR1 SGHRS, CDR2 YFSETQ. The CDR3 here is CASSPGTGNTGELFF. The CDR3 DNA reads TGCGCCAGCAGCCCCGGGACAGGGAACACCGGGGAGCTGTTTTTT.

The J gene is TRBJ2-2, the V gene TRBV28, with 11 bases aligning to TRBD1. CDR1 and CDR2 from the germline V gene are MDHEN and SYDVKM. The CDR3 spans 14 residues. V gave up 7 bases and J gave up 6 bases; unmatched junction bases: 4. CDR3 in DNA: TGTGCCAGCACCCGGGACAGGGGGGCCGGGGAGCTGTTTTTT. This gives the protein CASTRDRGAGELFF.

This clone was seen ten or more times. The chain joins TRBV27 to TRBJ2-1, with unresolved D. CDR3 length: 11 amino acids. Deletions cut 5 bases from V and 4 bases from J, with 3 bases between. Per the germline V gene, CDR1 is MNHEY and CDR2 is SMNVEV (reference sequence). In DNA form, the CDR3 reads TGTGCCAGCAGTACATACAATGAGCAGTTCTTC. As protein: CASSTYNEQFF.

The chain has TRBV19 and TRBJ1-2; TRBD1 agrees at 8 bases. Trimming took 8 bases from V and 4 from J; bases not matched to a gene: 9. Per the germline V gene, CDR1 is LNHDA and CDR2 is SQIVND (reference sequence). This CDR3 is 14 amino acids long. The CDR3 sequence is CASQRVGTGYGYTF. The CDR3 bases are TGTGCCAGTCAACGCGTCGGGACAGGCTATGGCTACACCTTC.

This clone was found a few times. The chain links TRBV7-3 to TRBJ1-2; 8 bases align to TRBD1. The CDR3 is 16 residues long. Germline V gene data show CDR1 as SGHTA and CDR2 as FQGTGA. Trimming at V came to 0 bases and at J to 8 bases, leaving 11 bases not matched to a gene. The CDR3 DNA reads as TGTGCCAGCAGCTTAACTCTTCAGACAGGGGCGAGCGGCTACACCTTC. Translation: CASSLTLQTGASGYTF.

V and J are TRBV7-3 and TRBJ2-1; 10 bases match TRBD2. The CDR3 consists of 15 residues. Germline V CDR1 and CDR2: SGHTA, FQGTGA. V lost 5 bases and J lost 6; bases outside the gene matches: 7. The CDR3 coding sequence is TGTGCCAGCAGCCAAAGACTAGCGGGTGGCAATGAGCAGTTCTTC. Protein sequence: CASSQRLAGGNEQFF.

V is TRBV28 and J is TRBJ1-1, with 8 nucleotides matching TRBD1. The junction had 2 bases not matched to a gene; V was cut back by 1 base and J by 4 bases. This CDR3 contains 14 residues. The germline V gene encodes CDR1 MDHEN and CDR2 SYDVKM. The CDR3 DNA follows: TGTGCCAGCAGTTTATCACAGGGGGGCACTGAAGCTTTCTTT. It codes for CASSLSQGGTEAFF.

V gene TRBV11-2 combines with J gene TRBJ2-1; 9 bases agree with TRBD2. V lost 5 bases and J lost 0; bases outside the gene matches: 8. In germline, CDR1 is SGHAT, CDR2 FQNNGV. The CDR3 has 17 residues. CDR3 sequence reads: CASSLRLAVSSYNEQFF. In nucleotides, the CDR3 is TGTGCCAGCAGCCTCAGACTAGCGGTGAGCTCCTACAATGAGCAGTTCTTC.

CDR3 DNA sequence: TGTGCCAGCTCACCAAGGGGTAACGACTATGGCTACACCTTC. It yields the protein CASSPRGNDYGYTF. This chain connects TRBV18 to TRBJ1-2; TRBD1 might be the D (5 bases). The CDR3 contains 14 residues. CDR1 is KGHSH and CDR2 is LQKENI in the germline V gene. Trimming took 2 bases from V and 3 from J, leaving 10 bases between them.

The V call is TRBV28, the J call TRBJ2-1, with D possibly matching TRBD2 (6 bases). The CDR3 runs to 17 residues. Between the trimmed V and J ends, which lost 8 bases and 2 bases, there was a span of 22 bases. Germline assignment: CDR1 MDHEN and CDR2 SYDVKM. The CDR3 is CASGLSGPQRAYNEQFF. DNA for the CDR3: TGTGCCAGCGGACTATCCGGGCCTCAGAGGGCCTACAATGAGCAGTTCTTC.

This chain joins TRBV5-4 and TRBJ2-5; tentative D call: TRBD2 (5 bases). V was clipped by 4 bases and J by 2 bases, with 9 bases between them. This CDR3 has 13 amino acids. Germline values: CDR1 SGHNT, CDR2 YYREEE (reference sequence). The CDR3 reads CASSRPGQETQYF. The CDR3, as DNA: TGTGCCAGCAGCCGACCGGGACAAGAGACCCAGTACTTC.

This chain links TRBV28 with TRBJ2-7; 10 nucleotides match TRBD1. The CDR3 runs to 14 residues. CDR1 is MDHEN, CDR2 SYDVKM, per germline. V dropped 5 bases and J dropped 3; count of bases not matched to a gene: 4. The CDR3 sequence: CASSGTGANYEQYF. CDR3 nucleotide sequence: TGTGCCAGCAGTGGGACAGGGGCTAACTACGAGCAGTACTTC.

This clone was found a few times. The junction and the germline gene differ at one end; a read error may be behind it. The V and J genes are TRBV6-1 and TRBJ2-2; D is perhaps TRBD1 (5 bases). The CDR3 length is 15 residues. Looked up from germline, CDR1 is MNHNS and CDR2 is SASEGT. In nucleotides, the CDR3 is TGTGCCAGCAGACCTCTTGCAGGGAACGCCGGGGAGCTGTTTTTT. Translated: CASRPLAGNAGELFF.